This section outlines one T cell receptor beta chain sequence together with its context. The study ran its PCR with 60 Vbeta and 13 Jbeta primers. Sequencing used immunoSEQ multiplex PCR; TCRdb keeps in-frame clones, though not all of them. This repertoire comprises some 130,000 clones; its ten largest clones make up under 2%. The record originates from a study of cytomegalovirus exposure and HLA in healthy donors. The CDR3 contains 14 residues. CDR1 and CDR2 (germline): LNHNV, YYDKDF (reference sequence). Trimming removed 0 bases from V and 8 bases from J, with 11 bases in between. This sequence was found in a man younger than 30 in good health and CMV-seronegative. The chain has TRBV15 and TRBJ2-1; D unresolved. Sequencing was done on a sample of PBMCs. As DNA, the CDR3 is TGTGCCACCAGCAGAGATAGGCTCCGGGATGAGCAGTTCTTC. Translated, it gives CATSRDRLRDEQFF.